This T cell receptor beta chain was captured in a study of T cells in Graves' hyperthyroidism and ophthalmopathy. Study-wide findings and caveats: Most clonotypes expanded in thyroid above 0.001 were likewise present in blood. Ophthalmopathy prediction by the model preceded onset by a median roughly 6 months.

The study defined stable Graves' hyperthyroidism as no ophthalmopathy progression within 18 months. Patients with uncontrolled infections, other autoimmune diseases, pregnancy or lactation were excluded. This clonotype has only a few counts. Its antigen remains unidentified. This CDR3 has 13 residues. Trimming stripped 6 bases from V and 7 bases from J, with 16 bases between. Germline loops: CDR1 LGHDT, CDR2 YNNKEL (reference sequence). TCR beta CDR3 sequences were amplified from RNA transcripts. In the first-round RT-PCR of the TCR CDR3, the HTBI primer set was used. TCRdb passed the multiplex PCR reads through MiXCR, listing each CDR3 protein once. Found here are hundreds of thousands of distinct CDR3 sequences, 11% to 15% of them singletons; the top ten hold roughly a tenth.

V gene TRBV3-1 combines with J gene TRBJ2-7; D possibly matches TRBD1 or TRBD2 (6 bases each). The origin of this receptor is a woman aged 18-29 years with Graves' hyperthyroidism. Input material: blood. CDR3 nucleotide sequence: TGTGCCAGCAGACGAGGGGGGTCCCGGGAGCAGTACTTC. Its translation: CASRRGGSREQYF.